The 27 T cell receptor beta chains given below trace back to one sample, sequenced in a study of T cell responses to AZD1222 COVID-19 vaccine (dated by TCRdb to 2020 to 2023). The sample's time point label, in plain terms: about 28 days (+/-7) after the second vaccine dose. The treatment or condition tag for this specimen amounts to: meningococcal conjugate vaccine given as trial control. Receptor amplification or capture employed the immunoSEQ multiplex PCR assay. TCRdb took this table from immuneACCESS and kept in-frame rearrangements with V and J called. Such tables lack part of the clones; where checked against another copy, unresolved V genes explain under half of the gap, and the rest is unexplained. This sample gives 65,000 to 85,000 clones in total; approximately 90% of them show up just once. Of the sample, 9% to 10% falls within the top ten clones. The sequencing here drew on peripheral blood, taken 28 days after the second dose of the MenACWY control vaccine. The receptors here all came from an adult who received the MenACWY meningococcal vaccine as a control.

J is TRBJ2-7 and V is TRBV6-2 or TRBV6-3; D is ambiguous. The V and J ends lost 6 bases and 3 bases respectively, with 6 bases between them. This CDR3 contains 11 residues. CDR1 is MNHEY, CDR2 SVGEGT, per germline. The CDR3 is CASSRFYEQYF. CDR3 in DNA: TGTGCCAGCAGCCGCTTCTACGAGCAGTACTTC.

The rearrangement links TRBV6-5 to TRBJ1-3; unclear D gene. The CDR3 contains 14 residues. Germline CDR1 is MNHEY and CDR2 is SVGAGI. Trimming removed 7 bases at V and 4 bases at J, with 14 bases between. CDR3 region: CASTPSAAGNTIYF. The CDR3 region has the DNA TGTGCCAGCACCCCGTCGGCGGCCGGAAACACCATATATTTT.

The rearrangement links TRBV5-4 to TRBJ1-6, with a possible D match to TRBD1 (5 bases). With 4 bases removed from V and 8 bases from J, the gap between germline ends came to 16 bases. There are 15 residues in the CDR3. The germline V gene has CDR1 SGHNT and CDR2 YYREEE (reference sequence). In DNA form, the CDR3 reads TGTGCCAGCAGCCCCGGGGGGGACGGATATTCACCCCTCCACTTT. Encoded protein: CASSPGGDGYSPLHF.

V gene TRBV6-2 or TRBV6-3 combines with J gene TRBJ1-5, with TRBD1 matching 8 bases. From germline, CDR1 is MNHEY and CDR2 SVGEGT. The V and J ends lost 2 bases and 6 bases, in that order; junction bases with no gene match: 6. This CDR3 contains 15 residues. The CDR3 DNA follows: TGTGCCAGCAGTTACGTCCAGGGGGCCACTCAGCCCCAGCATTTT. It specifies CASSYVQGATQPQHF.

CDR3 amino acids: CASSLQQTRTDTQYF. CDR3 bases: TGTGCCAGCAGTCTCCAACAGACACGCACAGATACGCAGTATTTT. The V and J genes are TRBV28 and TRBJ2-3; D unclear. Trimming took off 5 bases at V and 1 base at J, with 13 bases between the two ends. Germline V gene lookup returns CDR1 MDHEN and CDR2 SYDVKM. CDR3 length equals 15 residues. Combining the CDR3 with reference TRBV28 and TRBJ2-3 gives the whole variable domain DVKVTQSSRYLVKRTGEKVFLECVQDMDHENMFWYRQDPGLGLRLIYFSYDVKMKEKGDIPEGYSVSREKKERFSLILESASTNQTSMYLCASSLQQTRTDTQYFGPGTRLTVL.

The chain carries TRBV7-9 and TRBJ2-2; 8 positions match TRBD1. Trimming at V came to 6 bases and at J to 6 bases, leaving 3 bases not matched to a gene. The CDR3 is 13 residues long. Per germline, CDR1 SEHNR and CDR2 FQNEAQ (reference sequence). CDR3 coding DNA: TGTGCCAGCAGGCCGACAGGGGCCGGGGAGCTGTTTTTT. This codes for CASRPTGAGELFF.

The chain joins TRBV6-5 to TRBJ1-2, with 7 bases fitting TRBD1. CDR1 is MNHEY and CDR2 is SVGAGI in the germline V gene. This CDR3 is 13 amino acids long. V gave up 7 bases and J gave up 8 bases; unmatched junction bases: 10. CDR3 coding DNA: TGTGCCAGCATCCTGGACAGGTTGGAGGGCTACACCTTC. Translating it yields CASILDRLEGYTF.

V gene TRBV4-1 combines with J gene TRBJ2-1; 13 nucleotides agree with TRBD2. Germline V gene sequence: CDR1 MGHRA, CDR2 YSYEKL. V lost 4 bases, J lost 3 bases, and 6 bases stayed unmatched. The CDR3 is 17 amino acids. The CDR3 DNA sequence: TGCGCCAGCAGCCTCCAACTAGCGGGGGGGGGCTACAATGAGCAGTTCTTC. Its translation: CASSLQLAGGGYNEQFF.

This clone has a single count. The V and J genes are TRBV19 and TRBJ2-1; a possible D gene is TRBD2 (6 bases). CDR1 LNHDA and CDR2 SQIVND come from the germline V gene (reference sequence). The CDR3 is 15 amino acids. V was pared by 1 base and J by 10 bases, with 17 bases between. The CDR3, as DNA: TGTGCCAGTAGTATAGGGCCCCGGACGGAGGGGGAGCAGTTCTTC. It is translated as CASSIGPRTEGEQFF. Supplemented by reference TRBV19 and TRBJ2-1, the full variable domain reads DGGITQSPKYLFRKEGQNVTLSCEQNLNHDAMYWYRQDPGQGLRLIYYSQIVNDFQKGDIAEGYSVSREKKESFPLTVTSAQKNPTAFYLCASSIGPRTEGEQFFGPGTRLTVL.

V usage is TRBV6-5 and J usage is TRBJ2-7; a weak D match, TRBD2 (5 bases). Germline V gene data show CDR1 as MNHEY and CDR2 as SVGAGI. The CDR3 has 13 residues. V was trimmed by 5 bases and J by 5 bases, leaving 13 bases between them. CDR3 loop: CASSRRGRDEQYF. DNA of the CDR3: TGTGCCAGCAGTCGGAGAGGGAGAGACGAGCAGTACTTC.

The rearrangement uses TRBV30 and TRBJ1-5, with D uncertain. CDR1 is GTSNPN and CDR2 is SVGIG in the germline V gene (reference sequence). The CDR3 extends over 13 amino acids. Trimming stripped 5 bases from V and 7 bases from J, with 15 bases between. The CDR3 loop reads CAWGPRERQPQHF. CDR3 DNA sequence: TGTGCCTGGGGTCCTCGGGAACGGCAGCCCCAGCATTTT. Using reference TRBV30 and TRBJ1-5 for the parts outside the CDR3, the full variable domain is SQTIHQWPATLVQPVGSPLSLECTVEGTSNPNLYWYRQAAGRGLQLLFYSVGIGQISSEVPQNLSASRPQDRQFILSSKKLLLSDSGFYLCAWGPRERQPQHFGDGTRLSIL.

In DNA form, the CDR3 reads TGTGCCAGCAGTTTTGGGCCCCGGCAGACCCAGTACTTC. The encoded protein is CASSFGPRQTQYF. V usage is TRBV28 and J usage is TRBJ2-5, with unresolved D. Germline loops: CDR1 MDHEN, CDR2 SYDVKM. The CDR3 totals 13 residues. V shed 3 bases and J shed 6 bases, with 11 bases lying between them.

The sample holds a few counts of this clone. The chain carries TRBV25-1 and TRBJ2-2, with TRBD1 matching 8 bases. This CDR3 is built from 14 residues. V lost 4 bases to trimming and J lost 3 bases; unmatched junction nucleotides: 1. Germline V lookup: CDR1 MGHDK, CDR2 SYGVNS. The chain's CDR3 is CASSADRDTGELFF. Here the CDR3 DNA reads TGTGCCAGCAGTGCGGACAGGGACACCGGGGAGCTGTTTTTT. Full variable domain (rest looked up from reference TRBV25-1 and TRBJ2-2): EADIYQTPRYLVIGTGKKITLECSQTMGHDKMYWYQQDPGMELHLIHYSYGVNSTEKGDLSSESTVSRIRTEHFPLTLESARPSHTSQYLCASSADRDTGELFFGEGSRLTVL.

J is TRBJ2-7 and V is TRBV7-9, with 10 nucleotides matching TRBD1. V was clipped by 5 bases and J by 7 bases; unmatched bases: 5. There are 13 residues in the CDR3. Germline CDR1 SEHNR, CDR2 FQNEAQ (reference sequence). The CDR3 loop reads CASSPGQGMEQYF. CDR3 in DNA: TGTGCCAGCAGCCCGGGACAGGGGATGGAGCAGTACTTC. Filled out from reference TRBV7-9 and TRBJ2-7, the complete variable domain reads DTGVSQNPRHKITKRGQNVTFRCDPISEHNRLYWYRQTLGQGPEFLTYFQNEAQLEKSRLLSDRFSAERPKGSFSTLEIQRTEQGDSAMYLCASSPGQGMEQYFGPGTRLTVT.

The rearrangement joins TRBV9 to TRBJ2-3; 9 bases match TRBD1. The germline V gene encodes CDR1 SGDLS and CDR2 YYNGEE. J lost 6 bases, V lost 1 base, and 3 bases had no gene match. The CDR3 is made up of 14 amino acids. The CDR3 coding sequence is TGTGCCAGCAGCGTAACAGGGGGCGGCGATACGCAGTATTTT. Its protein product is CASSVTGGGDTQYF.

This CDR3 reads CASSQDRGRTDTQYF. The CDR3 DNA sequence: TGCGCCAGCAGCCAGGACAGGGGGCGGACAGATACGCAGTATTTT. The chain employs TRBV5-1 and TRBJ2-3; 11 bases match TRBD1. The CDR3 covers 15 residues. Germline CDR1 reads SGHRS; CDR2 reads YFSETQ. V lost 4 bases and J lost 3; bases outside the gene matches: 4.

This chain links TRBV5-1 with TRBJ1-3, with D possibly TRBD1 on 6 matching bases. V was cut by 4 bases and J by 4 bases, with 18 bases left in between. Per germline, CDR1 SGHRS and CDR2 YFSETQ. This CDR3 is 16 amino acids long. The CDR3 sequence is CASSVLPQGRGNTIYF. The CDR3 DNA reads as TGCGCCAGCAGCGTATTACCACAGGGACGCGGAAACACCATATATTTT.

The rearrangement links TRBV18 to TRBJ1-3; D may be TRBD1 (6 bases). This CDR3 region has 15 residues. Trimming cost V 4 bases and J 3 bases, with 13 bases left between them. Germline V CDR1 and CDR2: KGHSH, LQKENI. As DNA, the CDR3 is TGTGCCAGCTCACTACAGGGAGCTAGTGGAAACACCATATATTTT. Translating gives CASSLQGASGNTIYF.

The chain recombines TRBV7-2 with TRBJ1-5; D unclear. Germline CDR1 reads SGHTA; CDR2 reads FQGNSA. There are 14 residues in the CDR3. Deletions cut 1 base from V and 6 bases from J, with 10 bases between. Here the CDR3 reads CASSLVGSSQPQHF. DNA of the CDR3: TGTGCCAGCAGCTTAGTGGGAAGTAGTCAGCCCCAGCATTTT.

V and J are TRBV13 and TRBJ1-4; TRBD1 matches at 7 bases. With V trimmed by 3 bases and J by 4 bases, 2 bases remained unmatched. This CDR3 has 14 residues. CDR1 is PRHDT and CDR2 is FYEKMQ in the germline V gene (reference sequence). The CDR3 loop reads CASSLGQLNEKLFF. The CDR3 bases are TGTGCCAGCAGCTTGGGACAGCTTAATGAAAAACTGTTTTTT.

The V gene is TRBV7-7, the J gene TRBJ1-1; D gene ambiguous. V was pared by 3 bases and J by 8 bases, with 13 bases between. Looked up from germline, CDR1 is SSHAT and CDR2 is FNYEAQ (reference sequence). The length of the CDR3 is 13 residues. This CDR3 is CASSLSPRGEAFF. The DNA of the CDR3 is TGTGCCAGCAGCTTGAGCCCAAGAGGAGAAGCTTTCTTT.

This rearrangement joins TRBV30 to TRBJ1-6, with D unresolved. The CDR3 has 13 amino acids. V lost 4 bases to trimming and J lost 9 bases, with 13 bases between them. Germline V gene sequence: CDR1 GTSNPN, CDR2 SVGIG (reference sequence). For the CDR3, the DNA is TGTGCCTGGACCAGGACCGGCGGTTCACCCCTCCACTTT. Residues: CAWTRTGGSPLHF.

The V call is TRBV7-9, the J call TRBJ2-2; unclear D gene. The CDR3 consists of 15 residues. Germline values: CDR1 SEHNR, CDR2 FQNEAQ (reference sequence). The V and J ends lost 5 bases and 5 bases respectively, with 15 bases between them. CDR3 sequence: CASSPTVDGTGELFF. CDR3 bases: TGTGCCAGCAGCCCCACCGTGGACGGAACCGGGGAGCTGTTTTTT.

The chain recombines TRBV19 with TRBJ2-3, with 9 bases fitting TRBD1. J gave up 6 bases and V 7 bases, and 11 bases lay outside the gene matches. The CDR3 extends over 15 amino acids. Germline loops: CDR1 LNHDA, CDR2 SQIVND (reference sequence). CDR3 in amino acids: CASTLGQGRPDTQYF. DNA for the CDR3: TGTGCCAGTACCCTGGGACAGGGCAGACCCGATACGCAGTATTTT.

The chain combines TRBV5-1 with TRBJ2-2; D might be TRBD2 (5 bases). Germline lookup yields CDR1 SGHRS and CDR2 YFSETQ. This CDR3 has 15 amino acids. The ends were cut back, 1 base at V and 7 bases at J, with 14 bases in the middle. Written as DNA, the CDR3 is TGCGCCAGCAGCTTGTCGAAGGGAGCGAACGGGGAGCTGTTTTTT. Translating gives CASSLSKGANGELFF.

The chain uses TRBV19 and TRBJ2-7; no clear D gene. Deletions cut 6 bases from V and 6 bases from J, with 21 bases between. This CDR3 spans 15 amino acids. CDR1 is LNHDA and CDR2 is SQIVND in the germline V gene (reference sequence). The CDR3 DNA reads TGTGCCAGTAGCCCCTCCCCCGGAGCCCCTTCCGAGCAGTACTTC. Translated, it gives CASSPSPGAPSEQYF. The full variable domain, its missing parts supplied by reference TRBV19 and TRBJ2-7, is DGGITQSPKYLFRKEGQNVTLSCEQNLNHDAMYWYRQDPGQGLRLIYYSQIVNDFQKGDIAEGYSVSREKKESFPLTVTSAQKNPTAFYLCASSPSPGAPSEQYFGPGTRLTVT.

The chain joins TRBV30 to TRBJ1-5; no definite D call. The CDR3 spans 18 residues. V was cut by 0 bases and J by 5 bases, with 23 bases left in between. Per germline, CDR1 GTSNPN and CDR2 SVGIG (reference sequence). The CDR3 region is CAWSVALSAGLGYQPQHF. DNA for the CDR3: TGTGCCTGGAGTGTAGCTTTAAGCGCGGGGTTAGGCTATCAGCCCCAGCATTTT.